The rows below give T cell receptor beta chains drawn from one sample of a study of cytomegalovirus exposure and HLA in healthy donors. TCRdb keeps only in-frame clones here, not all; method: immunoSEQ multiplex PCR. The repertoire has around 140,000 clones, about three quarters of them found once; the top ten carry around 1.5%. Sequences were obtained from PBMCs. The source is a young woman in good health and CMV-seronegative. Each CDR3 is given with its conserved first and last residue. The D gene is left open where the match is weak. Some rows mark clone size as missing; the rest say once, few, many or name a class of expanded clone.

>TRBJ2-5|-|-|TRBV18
CASSRAGQETQYF
TGTGCCAGCTCACGGGCAGGCCAAGAGACCCAGTACTTC
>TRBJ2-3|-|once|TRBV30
CAWTLGVGTDTQYF
TGTGCCTGGACGCTCGGGGTAGGAACAGATACGCAGTATTTT
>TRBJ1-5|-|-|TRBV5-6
CASSLLGRGHEAQHF
TGTGCCAGCAGCTTGCTTGGCAGGGGTCATGAAGCCCAGCATTTT
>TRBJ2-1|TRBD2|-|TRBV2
CASSGGLADSSYNEQFF
TGTGCCAGCAGTGGGGGACTAGCGGATAGCTCCTACAATGAGCAGTTCTTC
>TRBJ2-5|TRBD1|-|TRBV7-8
CASSLKGTAQETQYF
TGTGCCAGCAGCTTAAAGGGGACAGCACAAGAGACCCAGTACTTC
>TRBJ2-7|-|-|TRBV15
CATSTVPSYEQYF
TGTGCCACTTCCACAGTCCCCTCCTACGAGCAGTACTTC
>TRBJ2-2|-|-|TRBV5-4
CASSFGGGGNTGELFF
TGTGCCAGCAGCTTTGGGGGCGGAGGGAACACCGGGGAGCTGTTTTTT
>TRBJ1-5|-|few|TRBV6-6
CASSYPGYSNQPQHF
TGTGCCAGCAGTTACCCCGGTTATAGCAATCAGCCCCAGCATTTT
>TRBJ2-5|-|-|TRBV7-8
CASTLPPQMSQYF
TGTGCCAGCACCCTCCCTCCCCAGATGTCCCAGTACTTC
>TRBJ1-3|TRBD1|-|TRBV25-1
CASNGRGPGNTIYF
TGTGCCAGCAATGGCAGGGGGCCTGGAAACACCATATATTTT
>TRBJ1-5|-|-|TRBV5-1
CASSPSPDRQPQHF
TGCGCCAGCAGCCCCTCACCTGACAGGCAGCCCCAGCATTTT
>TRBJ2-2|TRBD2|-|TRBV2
CASSETSGSGTGELFF
TGTGCCAGCAGTGAGACTAGCGGGAGTGGGACCGGGGAGCTGTTTTTT
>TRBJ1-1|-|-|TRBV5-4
CASSLGDRAEAFF
TGTGCCAGCAGCTTGGGAGATCGGGCTGAAGCTTTCTTT
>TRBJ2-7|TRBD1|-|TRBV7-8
CASSFGTEVYEQYF
TGTGCCAGCAGCTTCGGGACAGAAGTCTACGAGCAGTACTTC
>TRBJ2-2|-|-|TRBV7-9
CASSPTPASANTGELFF
TGTGCCAGCAGCCCAACCCCCGCCAGCGCGAACACCGGGGAGCTGTTTTTT